These 19 T cell receptor beta chains came from one sample sequenced in a study of cytomegalovirus exposure and HLA in healthy donors. It was with 60 Vbeta and 13 Jbeta primers that the PCR ran. Clones were sequenced by immunoSEQ multiplex PCR, and TCRdb holds only the in-frame ones, with some missing. The sample includes around 120,000 clones, 75% to 90% of them seen just once. The sequencing input was PBMCs. These receptors came from a female donor in good health and CMV-seropositive.

This clone was seen just once. The CDR3 region is CASSPTVNEKLFF. In DNA, the CDR3 is TGTGCCAGCTCTCCGACAGTTAATGAAAAACTGTTTTTT. The V call is TRBV18, the J call TRBJ1-4, with TRBD1 as a possible D gene (5 bases). CDR3 length: 13 residues. Germline CDR1 reads KGHSH; CDR2 reads LQKENI. Trimming stripped 6 bases from V and 4 bases from J, with 9 bases between.

This clone was picked up one time. The gene calls are TRBV7-9 and TRBJ1-3; no clear D. This CDR3 is built from 15 residues. The germline V and J ends were trimmed by 2 bases and 2 bases, with 10 bases remaining between them. Germline assignment: CDR1 SEHNR and CDR2 FQNEAQ (reference sequence). The CDR3 DNA is TGTGCCAGCAGCTTACGGGGAGTCCCTGGAAACACCATATATTTT. This sequence encodes CASSLRGVPGNTIYF.

This rearrangement joins TRBV7-9 to TRBJ1-3; possibly TRBD1 for D (6 bases). Germline V gives CDR1 SEHNR, CDR2 FQNEAQ (reference sequence). V lost 3 bases to trimming and J lost 4 bases, with 10 bases between them. The CDR3 contains 14 residues. CDR3 protein: CASSLQGLGNTIYF. Here the CDR3 DNA reads TGTGCCAGCAGCTTGCAGGGGCTCGGAAACACCATATATTTT. Complete variable domain (other parts from reference TRBV7-9 and TRBJ1-3): DTGVSQNPRHKITKRGQNVTFRCDPISEHNRLYWYRQTLGQGPEFLTYFQNEAQLEKSRLLSDRFSAERPKGSFSTLEIQRTEQGDSAMYLCASSLQGLGNTIYFGEGSWLTVV.

The chain recombines TRBV28 with TRBJ2-7; 9 bases are shared with TRBD1. Germline loops: CDR1 MDHEN, CDR2 SYDVKM. The CDR3 is 14 amino acids. Unmatched junction bases numbered 7, after V lost 5 bases and J lost 5 bases. CDR3 sequence: CASSVPGQGDEQYF. The CDR3 region has the DNA TGTGCCAGCAGTGTCCCGGGACAGGGTGACGAGCAGTACTTC.

CDR3 sequence (DNA): TGTGCCAGCAGTTTAGAGGCTTCCTATGGCTACACCTTC. It translates to CASSLEASYGYTF. The rearrangement links TRBV25-1 to TRBJ1-2; D is undetermined. The CDR3 length is 13 residues. Trimming removed 5 bases from V and 4 bases from J, with 11 bases in between. Germline V gene lookup returns CDR1 MGHDK and CDR2 SYGVNS.

In this sample, this clone turned up once. This chain joins TRBV18 and TRBJ1-5, with D possibly matching TRBD1 (6 bases). Germline values: CDR1 KGHSH, CDR2 LQKENI. The CDR3 runs 15 residues. V was clipped by 5 bases and J by 0 bases, with 11 bases between them. The CDR3 nucleotides read TGTGCCAGCTCAATGAACAGGGCTAGCAATCAGCCCCAGCATTTT. Protein: CASSMNRASNQPQHF.

This clone was detected once. The chain couples TRBV7-2 to TRBJ2-7; possibly TRBD1 for D (5 bases). Deletions cut 1 base from V and 3 bases from J, with 13 bases between. From germline, CDR1 is SGHTA and CDR2 FQGNSA. The CDR3 length is 15 residues. The CDR3 region is CASSLGQGRFYEQYF. DNA for the CDR3: TGTGCCAGCAGCTTAGGGCAGGGTCGGTTCTACGAGCAGTACTTC.

The rearrangement uses TRBV27 and TRBJ2-3; maybe TRBD2 (5 bases). The CDR3 has 17 amino acids. The V end lost 5 bases, the J end lost 1 base, and 19 bases lay between the germline ends. CDR1 and CDR2 (germline): MNHEY, SMNVEV (reference sequence). CDR3 DNA: TGTGCCAGCAGTAAGGACGCCCCAGCGAGGGGCACAGATACGCAGTATTTT. This sequence encodes CASSKDAPARGTDTQYF.

The chain employs TRBV7-2 and TRBJ2-3, with D hard to call. Germline lookup yields CDR1 SGHTA and CDR2 FQGNSA. CDR3 size: 13 residues. V was shortened by 3 bases and J by 3 bases, with 7 bases between the two germline ends. The CDR3 sequence: CASSLWQTDTQYF. CDR3 DNA: TGTGCCAGCAGCTTGTGGCAGACAGATACGCAGTATTTT.

The chain couples TRBV19 to TRBJ1-1, with a weak D call TRBD1 (5 bases). Trimming cost V 2 bases and J 12 bases, with 22 bases left between them. CDR3 size: 15 residues. The germline V gene has CDR1 LNHDA and CDR2 SQIVND (reference sequence). CDR3 nucleotide sequence: TGTGCCAGTAGTATAAGCCCCGGGGGTCCCCGGAATACTTTCTTT. Its translation: CASSISPGGPRNTFF.

This chain connects TRBV5-4 to TRBJ1-2; a possible D gene is TRBD1 (6 bases). From germline, CDR1 is SGHNT and CDR2 YYREEE (reference sequence). Trimming removed 3 bases from V and 8 bases from J, with 11 bases in between. CDR3 size: 12 residues. In nucleotides, the CDR3 is TGTGCCAGCAGCTCCAACACAGGGGGCTACACCTTC. This translates into CASSSNTGGYTF. The full variable domain, rest sourced from reference TRBV5-4 and TRBJ1-2, is ETGVTQSPTHLIKTRGQQVTLRCSSQSGHNTVSWYQQALGQGPQFIFQYYREEENGRGNFPPRFSGLQFPNYSSELNVNALELDDSALYLCASSSNTGGYTFGSGTRLTVV.

A remark on this clone: A read error may account for a junction end that differs from germline. V gene TRBV5-1 combines with J gene TRBJ1-1, with 8 bases aligning to TRBD1. CDR1 and CDR2 (germline): SGHRS, YFSETQ. The CDR3 runs 16 residues. The CDR3 coding sequence is TGCGCCGGCAGCTTGGTTACAGGGGGAAGTTCCACTGAAGCTTTCTTT. Residues: CAGSLVTGGSSTEAFF.

This chain connects TRBV7-2 to TRBJ1-4; D not resolved. This CDR3 comprises 14 residues. In germline, CDR1 is SGHTA, CDR2 FQGNSA. The V end was cut by 0 bases, the J end by 8 bases, with 10 bases between. The CDR3 region is CASSLAYTGEKLFF. The CDR3 coding sequence is TGTGCCAGCAGCTTAGCGTATACGGGGGAAAAACTGTTTTTT.

The V and J genes are TRBV7-9 and TRBJ2-6; TRBD1 matches at 8 bases. This CDR3 has 19 residues. Germline-derived CDR1 and CDR2 are SEHNR and FQNEAQ (reference sequence). Germline trimming cut 4 bases from V and 4 bases from J; bases unmatched to any gene: 15. The CDR3 sequence is CASSSTRGQGTSGANVLTF. The DNA for the CDR3 is TGTGCCAGCAGCTCCACCCGCGGACAGGGTACTTCAGGGGCCAACGTCCTGACTTTC.

V and J are TRBV21-1 and TRBJ1-2; TRBD1, the table's D call, was not compared with the DNA. TRBV21-1 is described as a pseudogene. There are 12 residues in the CDR3. CDR3 protein: CASQLGARGYTF. In DNA, the CDR3 is TGTGCCAGCCAACTGGGGGCGCGCGGCTACACCTTC.

The rearrangement joins TRBV5-4 to TRBJ2-2; 8 bases align to TRBD2. V lost 2 bases and J lost 1; bases outside the gene matches: 4. The CDR3 covers 16 residues. Per the germline V gene, CDR1 is SGHNT and CDR2 is YYREEE (reference sequence). This chain's CDR3 is CASSLASGLNTGELFF. The CDR3, as DNA: TGTGCCAGCAGCTTAGCTAGCGGGTTGAACACCGGGGAGCTGTTTTTT.

The chain employs TRBV18 and TRBJ2-5; weak D call: TRBD1 (5 bases). Germline-derived CDR1 and CDR2 are KGHSH and LQKENI. Trimming shortened V by 0 bases and J by 3 bases, and 14 bases separated the two germline ends. This CDR3 has 16 amino acids. CDR3 nucleotides: TGTGCCAGCTCACCACCGGGCAGGGTGATAGAAGAGACCCAGTACTTC. This codes for CASSPPGRVIEETQYF. Variable domain in full (rest from reference TRBV18 and TRBJ2-5): NAGVMQNPRHLVRRRGQEARLRCSPMKGHSHVYWYRQLPEEGLKFMVYLQKENIIDESGMPKERFSAEFPKEGPSILRIQQVVRGDSAAYFCASSPPGRVIEETQYFGPGTRLLVL.

The chain combines TRBV7-9 with TRBJ1-2; 7 bases map to TRBD1. Trimming at V came to 4 bases and at J to 7 bases, leaving 21 bases not matched to a gene. Germline V lookup: CDR1 SEHNR, CDR2 FQNEAQ (reference sequence). The CDR3 extends over 18 amino acids. The CDR3 coding sequence is TGTGCCAGCAGCTCCCGTCCGGGACAGAATCCACAATCGGGTGGCTACACCTTC. Its translation is CASSSRPGQNPQSGGYTF. The full variable domain, in which reference TRBV7-9 and TRBJ1-2 provide the parts outside the CDR3, is DTGVSQNPRHKITKRGQNVTFRCDPISEHNRLYWYRQTLGQGPEFLTYFQNEAQLEKSRLLSDRFSAERPKGSFSTLEIQRTEQGDSAMYLCASSSRPGQNPQSGGYTFGSGTRLTVV.

The chain carries TRBV7-9 and TRBJ2-7; weak D call: TRBD2 (6 bases). Germline assignment: CDR1 SEHNR and CDR2 FQNEAQ (reference sequence). V was clipped by 9 bases and J by 0 bases, with 21 bases between them. This CDR3 has 16 residues. CDR3 in DNA: TGTGCCAGTATCCCACCCGGCGGGACTGTCTCCTACGAGCAGTACTTC. Translation: CASIPPGGTVSYEQYF. The full variable domain, its missing parts supplied by reference TRBV7-9 and TRBJ2-7, is DTGVSQNPRHKITKRGQNVTFRCDPISEHNRLYWYRQTLGQGPEFLTYFQNEAQLEKSRLLSDRFSAERPKGSFSTLEIQRTEQGDSAMYLCASIPPGGTVSYEQYFGPGTRLTVT.